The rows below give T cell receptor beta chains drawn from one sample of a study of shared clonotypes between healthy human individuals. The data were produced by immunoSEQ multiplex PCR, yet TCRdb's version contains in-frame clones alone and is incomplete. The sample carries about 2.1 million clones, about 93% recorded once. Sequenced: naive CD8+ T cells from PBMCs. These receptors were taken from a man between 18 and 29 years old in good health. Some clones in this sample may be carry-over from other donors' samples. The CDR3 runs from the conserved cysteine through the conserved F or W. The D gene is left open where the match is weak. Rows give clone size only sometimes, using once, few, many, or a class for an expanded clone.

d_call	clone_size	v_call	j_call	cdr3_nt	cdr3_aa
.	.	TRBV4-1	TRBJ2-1	TGCGCCAGCAGCCCACCCTTGCTGTACAATGAGCAGTTCTTC	CASSPPLLYNEQFF
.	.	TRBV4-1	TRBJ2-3	TGCGCCAGCAGCCGGCCCCATCCCTCGGGATTTAATACGCAGTATTTT	CASSRPHPSGFNTQYF
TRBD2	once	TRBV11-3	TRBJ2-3	TGTGCCAGCAGCCCCAAGAGGGGAGGGGCAGATACGCAGTATTTT	CASSPKRGGADTQYF
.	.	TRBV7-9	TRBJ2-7	TGTGCCAGCAGGGCCGGGCTCAGCTACGAGCAGTACTTC	CASRAGLSYEQYF
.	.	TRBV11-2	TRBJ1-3	TGTGCCAGCATCCTGGTGAGCTCTGGAAACACCATATATTTT	CASILVSSGNTIYF
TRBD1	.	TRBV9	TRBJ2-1	TGTGCCAGCAGCGTCGGACAGGGGGCGTACAATGAGCAGTTCTTC	CASSVGQGAYNEQFF
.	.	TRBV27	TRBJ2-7	TGTGCCAGCAGTTTATCCCCCGGACTAAGCGGATACTCCTACGAGCAGTACTTC	CASSLSPGLSGYSYEQYF
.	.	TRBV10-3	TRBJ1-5	TGTGCCATCAGCCAGGGCCCAGGAATAGGACAGCCCCAGCATTTT	CAISQGPGIGQPQHF
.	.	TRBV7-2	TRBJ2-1	TGTGCCAGCAGCCTCGAGGTCAGACGGGTGCGTGATGAGCAGTTCTTC	CASSLEVRRVRDEQFF
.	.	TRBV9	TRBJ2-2	TGTGCCAGCAGCCCCGGGGGCCACACCGGGGAGCTGTTTTTT	CASSPGGHTGELFF
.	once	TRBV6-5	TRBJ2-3	TGTGCCAGCAGTTACTCCGGCGGGTCCCTCTCAGATACGCAGTATTTT	CASSYSGGSLSDTQYF
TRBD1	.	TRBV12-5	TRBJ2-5	TGTGCTAGTGGTTTGGACGACAGGGGTATCCAAGAGACCCAGTACTTC	CASGLDDRGIQETQYF
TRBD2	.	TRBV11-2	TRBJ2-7	TGTGCCAGCAGCTTCTCAGCGGGGCGCGAGCAGTACTTC	CASSFSAGREQYF
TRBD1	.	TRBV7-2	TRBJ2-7	TGTGCCAGCAGCTTAGTGGACAGGGTCAACTCCTACGAGCAGTACTTC	CASSLVDRVNSYEQYF
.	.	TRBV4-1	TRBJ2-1	TGCGCCAGCAGCCAAGATGGGGGCCCTGAGCAGTTCTTC	CASSQDGGPEQFF
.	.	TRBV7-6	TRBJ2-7	TGTGCCAGCAGCTTAGTGGAAGAATCCTCCGAGCAGTACTTC	CASSLVEESSEQYF
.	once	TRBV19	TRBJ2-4	TGTGCCAGTAGTATACCGGGACTGGCCAAAAACATTCAGTACTTC	CASSIPGLAKNIQYF
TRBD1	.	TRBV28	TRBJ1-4	TGTGCCAGCAGTAAGACAGGGGCGAATGAAAAACTGTTTTTT	CASSKTGANEKLFF
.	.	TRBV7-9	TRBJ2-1	TGTGCCAGCAGCCTCGATGAGCAGTTCTTC	CASSLDEQFF
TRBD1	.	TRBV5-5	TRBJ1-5	TGTGCCAGCAGAAGGGACAGGGGGACACACGGTCAGCCCCAGCATTTT	CASRRDRGTHGQPQHF
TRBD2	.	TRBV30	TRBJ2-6	TGTGCCTGGAGTGGATATAGCGGGTACTACTCTGGGGCCAACGTCCTGACTTTC	CAWSGYSGYYSGANVLTF
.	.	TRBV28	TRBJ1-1	TGTGCCAGCAGTCACCGGTTATCGATGAACACTGAAGCTTTCTTT	CASSHRLSMNTEAFF
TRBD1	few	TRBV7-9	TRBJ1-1	TGTGCCAGCAGGCCGGGACAGGGCACTGAAGCTTTCTTT	CASRPGQGTEAFF
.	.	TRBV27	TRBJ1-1	TGTGCCAGCAGTTTTCTGAGGGGGTCGGACACTGAAGCTTTCTTT	CASSFLRGSDTEAFF
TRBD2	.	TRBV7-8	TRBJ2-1	TGTGCCAGCAGCCCGAGACTAGCGGGAGAAGATCCTGAGCAGTTCTTC	CASSPRLAGEDPEQFF
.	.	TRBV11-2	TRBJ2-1	TGTGCCAGCAGCGCACCGGGACTCTCCTTGGGTGAGCAGTTCTTC	CASSAPGLSLGEQFF
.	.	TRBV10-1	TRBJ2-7	TGCGCCAGCAGTGACATCAGGACGAACGAGCAGTACTTC	CASSDIRTNEQYF
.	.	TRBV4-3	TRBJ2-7	TGCGCCAGCAGCCAAGTAGGGGGGTACGAGCAGTACTTC	CASSQVGGYEQYF
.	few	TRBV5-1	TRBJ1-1	TGCGCCAGCAGCTTGGCGAATCAGGGACTGAACACTGAAGCTTTCTTT	CASSLANQGLNTEAFF
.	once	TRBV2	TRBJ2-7	TGTGCCAGCAGTGAAAGTTTACATTACGAGCAGTACTTC	CASSESLHYEQYF
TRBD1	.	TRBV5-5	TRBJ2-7	TGTGCCAGCAGCTGGACGGGACAGGGGAACGAGCAGTACTTC	CASSWTGQGNEQYF
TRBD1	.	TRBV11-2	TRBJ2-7	TGTGCCAGCAGCTCGAACACAGGGGGCTGGTACGAGCAGTACTTC	CASSSNTGGWYEQYF
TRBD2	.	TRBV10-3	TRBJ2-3	TGTGCCATCGGAACAGCCCTATTTAGCGGGAGTCGGGGAGATACGCAGTATTTT	CAIGTALFSGSRGDTQYF
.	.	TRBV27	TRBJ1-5	TGTGCCAGCAGTTTTTGGCAGGACGGCAATCAGCCCCAGCATTTT	CASSFWQDGNQPQHF
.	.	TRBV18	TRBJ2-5	TGTGCCAGCTCACCAGGGACTTGGCCGCAAGAGACCCAGTACTTC	CASSPGTWPQETQYF
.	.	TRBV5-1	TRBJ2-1	TGCGCCAGCAGCTTGGAAGTGACGCTCAACTACAATGAGCAGTTCTTC	CASSLEVTLNYNEQFF
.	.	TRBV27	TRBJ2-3	TGTGCCAGCAGGGAGGACTATAACGCAGATACGCAGTATTTT	CASREDYNADTQYF
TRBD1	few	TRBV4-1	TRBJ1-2	TGCGCCAGCAGCCAAGATGCGACAGGGAGGTATGGCTACACCTTC	CASSQDATGRYGYTF
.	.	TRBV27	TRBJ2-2	TGTGCCAGCAGTTTATTCTTCGCAGGGGTCGCCACCGGGGAGCTGTTTTTT	CASSLFFAGVATGELFF
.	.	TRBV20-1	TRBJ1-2	TGCAGTGCTCCCGATGGCTATGGCTACACCTTC	CSAPDGYGYTF
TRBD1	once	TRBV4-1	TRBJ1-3	TGCGCCAGCAGCCAACAGGGGGCGCGTGGAAACACCATATATTTT	CASSQQGARGNTIYF
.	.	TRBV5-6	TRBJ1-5	TGTGCCAGCAAACTAATGGGGGGGCCGGAGCCCCAGCATTTT	CASKLMGGPEPQHF
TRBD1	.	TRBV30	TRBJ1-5	TGTGCCTGGAGTGTACGGCCCATGACGGACAGGGGATTTTATAGCAATCAGCCCCAGCATTTT	CAWSVRPMTDRGFYSNQPQHF
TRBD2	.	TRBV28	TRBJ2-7	TGTGCCAGTAGAGGACTAGCGGGAGACTACGAGCAGTACTTC	CASRGLAGDYEQYF
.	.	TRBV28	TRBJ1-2	TGTGCCAGCAGTTTCTTCGGGGGCTACACCTTC	CASSFFGGYTF
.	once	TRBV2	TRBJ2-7	TGTGCCTCCCTTCTGGGTGTCTACGAGCAGTACTTC	CASLLGVYEQYF
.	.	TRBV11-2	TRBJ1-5	TGTGCCAGCAGCTTAGCGGCAAATCAGCCCCAGCATTTT	CASSLAANQPQHF
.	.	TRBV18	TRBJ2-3	TGTGCCAGCCGGGGAGACACAGATACGCAGTATTTT	CASRGDTDTQYF
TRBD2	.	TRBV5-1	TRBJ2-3	TGCGCCAGCAGCTTCTTGACTAGCGGGGACACCCCTGATACAGATACGCAGTATTTT	CASSFLTSGDTPDTDTQYF